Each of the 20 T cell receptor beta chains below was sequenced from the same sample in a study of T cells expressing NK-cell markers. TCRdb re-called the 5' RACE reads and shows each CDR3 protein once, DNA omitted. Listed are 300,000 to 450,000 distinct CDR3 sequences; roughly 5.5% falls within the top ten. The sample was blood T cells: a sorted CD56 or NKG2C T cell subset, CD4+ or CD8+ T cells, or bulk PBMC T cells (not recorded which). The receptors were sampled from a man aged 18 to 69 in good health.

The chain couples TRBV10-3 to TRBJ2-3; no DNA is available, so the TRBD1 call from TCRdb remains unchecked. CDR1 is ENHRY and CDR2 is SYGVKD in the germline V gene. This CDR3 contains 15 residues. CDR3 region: CAISSPGQGADTQYF.

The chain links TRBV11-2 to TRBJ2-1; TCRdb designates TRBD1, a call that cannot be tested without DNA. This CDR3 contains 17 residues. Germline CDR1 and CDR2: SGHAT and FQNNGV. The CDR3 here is CASSSPQQASSYNEQFF. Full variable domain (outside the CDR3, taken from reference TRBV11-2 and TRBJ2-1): EAGVAQSPRYKIIEKRQSVAFWCNPISGHATLYWYQQILGQGPKLLIQFQNNGVVDDSQLPKDRFSAERLKGVDSTLKIQPAKLEDSAVYLCASSSPQQASSYNEQFFGPGTRLTVL.

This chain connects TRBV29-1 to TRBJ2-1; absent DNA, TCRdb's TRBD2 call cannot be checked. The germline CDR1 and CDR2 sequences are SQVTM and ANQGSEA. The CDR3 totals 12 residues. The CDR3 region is CSLGDGYNEQFF.

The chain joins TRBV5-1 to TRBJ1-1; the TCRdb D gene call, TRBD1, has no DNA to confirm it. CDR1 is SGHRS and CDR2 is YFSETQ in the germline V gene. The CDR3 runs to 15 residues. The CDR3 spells CASSLARIRGDEAFF.

The chain's CDR3 is CASSLQRGNSPLHF. This chain joins TRBV19 and TRBJ1-6. The CDR3 is 14 residues long. Germline-derived CDR1 and CDR2 are LNHDA and SQIVND (reference sequence). The full variable domain, completed using reference TRBV19 and TRBJ1-6, is DGGITQSPKYLFRKEGQNVTLSCEQNLNHDAMYWYRQDPGQGLRLIYYSQIVNDFQKGDIAEGYSVSREKKESFPLTVTSAQKNPTAFYLCASSLQRGNSPLHFGNGTRLTVT.

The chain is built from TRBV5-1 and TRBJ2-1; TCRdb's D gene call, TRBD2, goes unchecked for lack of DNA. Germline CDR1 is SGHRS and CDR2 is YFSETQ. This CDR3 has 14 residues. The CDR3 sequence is CASSLTAGSDEQFF. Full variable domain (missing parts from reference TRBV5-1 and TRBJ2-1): KAGVTQTPRYLIKTRGQQVTLSCSPISGHRSVSWYQQTPGQGLQFLFEYFSETQRNKGNFPGRFSGRQFSNSRSEMNVSTLELGDSALYLCASSLTAGSDEQFFGPGTRLTVL.

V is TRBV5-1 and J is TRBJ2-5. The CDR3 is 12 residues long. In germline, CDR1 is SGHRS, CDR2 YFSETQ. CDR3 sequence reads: CASYRTEETQYF.

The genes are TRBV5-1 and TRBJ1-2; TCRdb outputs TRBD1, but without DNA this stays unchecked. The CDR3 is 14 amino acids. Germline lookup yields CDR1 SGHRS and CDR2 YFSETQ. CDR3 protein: CASSLAGSPGGYTF.

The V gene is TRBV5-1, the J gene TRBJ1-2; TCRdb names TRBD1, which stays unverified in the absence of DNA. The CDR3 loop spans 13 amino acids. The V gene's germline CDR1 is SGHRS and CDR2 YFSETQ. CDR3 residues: CASRRDANYGYTF.

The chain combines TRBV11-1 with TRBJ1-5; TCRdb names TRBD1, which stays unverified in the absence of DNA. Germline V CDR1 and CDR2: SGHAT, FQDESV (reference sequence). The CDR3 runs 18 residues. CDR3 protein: CASSLSIRTGGRNQPQHF.

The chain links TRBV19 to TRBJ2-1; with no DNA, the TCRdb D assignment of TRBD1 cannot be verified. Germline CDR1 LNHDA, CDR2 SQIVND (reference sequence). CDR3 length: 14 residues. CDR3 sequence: CASSISQVLGEQFF.

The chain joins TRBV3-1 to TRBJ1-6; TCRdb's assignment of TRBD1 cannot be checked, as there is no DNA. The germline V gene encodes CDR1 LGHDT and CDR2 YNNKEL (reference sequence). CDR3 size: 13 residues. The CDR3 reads CASSPGGGSPLHF.

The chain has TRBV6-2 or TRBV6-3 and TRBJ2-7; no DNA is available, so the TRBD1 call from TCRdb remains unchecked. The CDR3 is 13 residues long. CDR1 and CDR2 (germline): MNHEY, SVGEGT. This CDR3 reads CASRGPGIHEQYF.

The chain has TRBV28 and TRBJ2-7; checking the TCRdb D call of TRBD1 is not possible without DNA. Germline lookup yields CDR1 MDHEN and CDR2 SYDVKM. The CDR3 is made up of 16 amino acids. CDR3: CASRSTGTGGKYEQYF. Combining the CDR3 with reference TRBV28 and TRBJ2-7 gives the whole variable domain DVKVTQSSRYLVKRTGEKVFLECVQDMDHENMFWYRQDPGLGLRLIYFSYDVKMKEKGDIPEGYSVSREKKERFSLILESASTNQTSMYLCASRSTGTGGKYEQYFGPGTRLTVT.

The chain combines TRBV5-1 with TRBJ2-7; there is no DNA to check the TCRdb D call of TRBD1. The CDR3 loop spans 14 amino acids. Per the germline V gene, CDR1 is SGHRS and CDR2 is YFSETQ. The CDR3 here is CASSLGQGDYEQYF.

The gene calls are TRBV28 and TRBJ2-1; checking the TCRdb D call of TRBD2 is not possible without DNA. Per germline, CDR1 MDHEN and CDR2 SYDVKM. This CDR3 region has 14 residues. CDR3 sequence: CASGAGGLYNEQFF.

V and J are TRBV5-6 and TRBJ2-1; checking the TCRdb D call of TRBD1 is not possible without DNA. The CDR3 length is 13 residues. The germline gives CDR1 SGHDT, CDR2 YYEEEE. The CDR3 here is CASSQGRPREQFF. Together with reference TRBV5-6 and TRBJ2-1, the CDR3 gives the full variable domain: DAGVTQSPTHLIKTRGQQVTLRCSPKSGHDTVSWYQQALGQGPQFIFQYYEEEERQRGNFPDRFSGHQFPNYSSELNVNALLLGDSALYLCASSQGRPREQFFGPGTRLTVL.

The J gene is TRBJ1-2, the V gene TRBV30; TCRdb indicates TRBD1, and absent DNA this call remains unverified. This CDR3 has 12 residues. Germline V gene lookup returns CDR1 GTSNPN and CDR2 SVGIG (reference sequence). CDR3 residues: CAWGQAAYGYTF.

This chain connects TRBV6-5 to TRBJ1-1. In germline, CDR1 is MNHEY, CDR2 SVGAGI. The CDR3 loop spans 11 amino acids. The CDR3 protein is CASKVNTEAFF.

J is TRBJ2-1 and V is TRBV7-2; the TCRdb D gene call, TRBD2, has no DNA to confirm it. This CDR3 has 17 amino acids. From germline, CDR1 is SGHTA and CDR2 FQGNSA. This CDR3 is CASSFSRERGSYNEQFF. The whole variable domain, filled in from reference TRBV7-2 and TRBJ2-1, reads GAGVSQSPSNKVTEKGKDVELRCDPISGHTALYWYRQSLGQGLEFLIYFQGNSAPDKSGLPSDRFSAERTGGSVSTLTIQRTQQEDSAVYLCASSFSRERGSYNEQFFGPGTRLTVL.